This passage covers 9 T cell receptor beta chains from one sample sequenced in a study of blood T cell repertoires in COVID-19. The method was immunoSEQ multiplex PCR; TCRdb's version includes in-frame clones alone and lacks a portion of them. The data hold 100,000 to 150,000 clones, with roughly four fifths observed a single time. Sequencing input: PBMCs or T cells enriched from blood (not recorded which). The source of these receptors is a man in his forties or fifties with acute COVID-19.

This rearrangement joins TRBV5-1 to TRBJ2-7; 7 bases align to TRBD2. The germline gives CDR1 SGHRS, CDR2 YFSETQ. Trimming at V came to 4 bases and at J to 5 bases, leaving 12 bases not matched to a gene. This CDR3 contains 15 residues. The CDR3 sequence: CASSVLREASHEQYF. CDR3 DNA: TGCGCCAGCAGCGTCCTCCGGGAGGCCAGTCACGAGCAGTACTTC.

The chain joins TRBV5-1 to TRBJ2-1; 12 bases align to TRBD2. The V segment lost 4 bases and the J segment 4 bases; nucleotides outside the gene matches: 3. Germline V gives CDR1 SGHRS, CDR2 YFSETQ. The CDR3 is 15 amino acids. DNA for the CDR3: TGCGCCAGCAGCCCACTAGCGGGGGGTTACAATGAGCAGTTCTTC. Translation: CASSPLAGGYNEQFF. The full variable domain, its missing parts supplied by reference TRBV5-1 and TRBJ2-1, is KAGVTQTPRYLIKTRGQQVTLSCSPISGHRSVSWYQQTPGQGLQFLFEYFSETQRNKGNFPGRFSGRQFSNSRSEMNVSTLELGDSALYLCASSPLAGGYNEQFFGPGTRLTVL.

This clone came up a few times. J is TRBJ2-7 and V is TRBV9, with D perhaps matching TRBD1 (6 bases). V dropped 4 bases and J dropped 4 bases, with 12 bases sitting between them. Germline V lookup: CDR1 SGDLS, CDR2 YYNGEE. CDR3 length: 13 residues. The CDR3, as DNA: TGTGCCAGCAGCCCCCAGAGGGGGTACGAGCAGTACTTC. Translation gives CASSPQRGYEQYF. Together with reference TRBV9 and TRBJ2-7, the CDR3 gives the full variable domain: DSGVTQTPKHLITATGQRVTLRCSPRSGDLSVYWYQQSLDQGLQFLIQYYNGEERAKGNILERFSAQQFPDLHSELNLSSLELGDSALYFCASSPQRGYEQYFGPGTRLTVT.

The V gene is TRBV28, the J gene TRBJ1-1; D may be TRBD1 (5 bases). Germline values: CDR1 MDHEN, CDR2 SYDVKM. V gave up 2 bases and J gave up 4 bases, with 8 bases separating them. This CDR3 comprises 13 residues. CDR3 region: CASSLGRVTEAFF. The CDR3 DNA sequence: TGTGCCAGCAGTTTAGGCAGGGTCACTGAAGCTTTCTTT.

The V and J genes are TRBV24-1 and TRBJ1-2, with 8 nucleotides matching TRBD1. Germline CDR1 is KGHDR and CDR2 is SFDVKD. There are 15 residues in the CDR3. V gave up 7 bases and J gave up 4 bases; unmatched junction bases: 10. CDR3 nucleotides: TGTGCCACCAGGGAGTCCGGCGGGACAGGCTATGGCTACACCTTC. It specifies CATRESGGTGYGYTF.

This clone has a single count. The genes are TRBV6-1 and TRBJ1-5, with unresolved D. Trimming shortened V by 1 base and J by 4 bases, and 5 bases separated the two germline ends. Germline V gene sequence: CDR1 MNHNS, CDR2 SASEGT. The CDR3 spans 13 residues. DNA of the CDR3: TGTGCCAGCAGTGAAGTAGAAAATCAGCCCCAGCATTTT. Protein: CASSEVENQPQHF.

This clone was observed once. The V and J genes are TRBV27 and TRBJ2-5; 7 positions agree with TRBD2. The CDR3 extends over 16 amino acids. Losses at the gene ends were 6 bases for V and 0 bases for J; bases not matched to a gene: 10. CDR1 and CDR2 (germline): MNHEY, SMNVEV (reference sequence). Written as DNA, the CDR3 is TGTGCCAGCAGGGGATTCATAGCGGGTCACCAAGAGACCCAGTACTTC. It codes for CASRGFIAGHQETQYF.

The V and J genes are TRBV7-8 and TRBJ2-7; tentative D call: TRBD1 (6 bases). Trimming stripped 5 bases from V and 9 bases from J, with 17 bases between. Germline CDR1 and CDR2: SGHVS and FQNEAQ. The length of the CDR3 is 13 residues. CDR3 DNA sequence: TGTGCCAGCAGCCTCACAGGGATCGAGGGGCAGTACTTC. This sequence encodes CASSLTGIEGQYF.

The rearrangement links TRBV7-2 to TRBJ2-5, with TRBD1 matching over 7 bases. Trimming at V came to 5 bases and at J to 0 bases, leaving 15 bases not matched to a gene. CDR1 and CDR2 from the germline V gene are SGHTA and FQGNSA. The CDR3 loop spans 18 amino acids. The CDR3 coding sequence is TGTGCCAGCAGCCCGCGCCGGGACAGCTACTCGTACCAAGAGACCCAGTACTTC. Translating it yields CASSPRRDSYSYQETQYF.